Sequencing of this T cell receptor beta chain was carried out in a study of T-cell memory formation after mild COVID-19. On the study more broadly: Largely, the TCR clusters proved donor specific.

Constant-segment primers and 5'RACE yielded cDNA libraries for TCR alpha and TCR beta, each carrying sample barcodes and UMIs. TCRdb ran MiXCR on the 5' RACE reads and lists one entry per CDR3 protein. The data hold 180,000 or so distinct CDR3 sequences, with under 14% observed a single time. The study's findings and limits: Pre-infection memory already had some responding clones, implying cross-reactive memory joined.

The CDR3 extends over 15 amino acids. Trimming took 6 bases from V and 2 from J; bases not matched to a gene: 7. Germline CDR1 and CDR2: MNHEY and SVGEGT. In its sample, this clonotype was seen a few times. Antigen: not known. The chain recombines TRBV6-2 or TRBV6-3 with TRBJ2-3, with 8 nucleotides matching TRBD2. The sample comprised PBMCs or a T cell subset sorted from them (not recorded which). The TCR sequence derives from a man between 18 and 29 years old who had mild COVID-19 (a few samples of this study predate the infection). Cell type and time point are not known. The CDR3 is CASRPAGAPTDTQYF. DNA of the CDR3: TGTGCCAGCAGACCAGCGGGGGCCCCCACAGATACGCAGTATTTT.